This TCR beta chain emerged from a study of human T cells and chemical hapten exposure. This clonotype was recorded only once. TCRdb recomputed calls from the RACE reads with MiXCR, one row per CDR3 protein. The sample lists about 340,000 distinct CDR3 sequences, under 8% occurring once. Germline trimming cut 1 base from V and 2 bases from J; bases unmatched to any gene: 7. The CDR3 spans 16 residues. CDR1 is LGHDT, CDR2 YNNKEL, per germline (reference sequence). Time point in this sample: patch test 1, 2 weeks after DPC sensitization. Regarding treatment: therapeutic diphenylcyclopropenone sensitization with weekly scalp DPC.

The sequence came from a woman aged 18-35 years with alopecia areata. Some clones in this sample may be carry-over from other donors' samples. Source: whole blood, taken in connection with sensitization to the hapten diphenylcyclopropenone (DPC). The chain couples TRBV3-1 to TRBJ1-1, with TRBD1 matching over 7 bases. The CDR3 DNA is TGTGCCAGCAGCCAAGCCGGCGGACAGGATAACACTGAAGCTTTCTTT. This codes for CASSQAGGQDNTEAFF.